This TCR beta chain is drawn from a study of T cell repertoires in cytomegalovirus infection. Trimming took off 2 bases at V and 1 base at J, with 11 bases between the two ends. Looked up from germline, CDR1 is LNHDA and CDR2 is SQIVND (reference sequence). The CDR3 has 15 amino acids. This clonotype was detected a few times. MiXCR was run by TCRdb on the reads, yielding one entry per CDR3 protein. The top ten clones hold under 3.5% of a sample with about 740,000 distinct CDR3 sequences, under 40% of them seen once. The clonotype was recovered from a human donor in good health (CMV status not recorded). Some clones in this sample may be carry-over from other donors' samples. Sequenced: PBMCs. The chain combines TRBV19 with TRBJ1-1, with TRBD1 as a possible D gene (5 bases). The CDR3 here is CASSISGTRNTEAFF. The CDR3 DNA follows: TGTGCCAGTAGTATATCAGGGACCCGGAACACTGAAGCTTTCTTT.